This T cell receptor beta chain emerged from a study of cytomegalovirus exposure and HLA in healthy donors. Findings of the study overall: According to reports, the classifier identified cytomegalovirus status with high specificity and sensitivity.

Trimming shortened V by 3 bases and J by 2 bases, and 7 bases separated the two germline ends. The CDR3 has 13 residues. Per germline, CDR1 MGHDK and CDR2 SYGVNS. The PCR contained 60 Vbeta and 13 Jbeta primers. Method: immunoSEQ multiplex PCR; TCRdb's copy keeps in-frame clones and lacks some. The table has roughly 180,000 clones, 75% to 85% seen once. This clone was seen a handful of times. No antigen is known for it. Material: PBMCs. The TCR sequence derives from a woman aged 25 to 39 in good health and CMV-seropositive. The chain has TRBV25-1 and TRBJ1-2; D is unresolved. CDR3 sequence: CASSEIGNYGYTF. The CDR3 DNA is TGTGCCAGCAGTGAGATCGGGAACTATGGCTACACCTTC.